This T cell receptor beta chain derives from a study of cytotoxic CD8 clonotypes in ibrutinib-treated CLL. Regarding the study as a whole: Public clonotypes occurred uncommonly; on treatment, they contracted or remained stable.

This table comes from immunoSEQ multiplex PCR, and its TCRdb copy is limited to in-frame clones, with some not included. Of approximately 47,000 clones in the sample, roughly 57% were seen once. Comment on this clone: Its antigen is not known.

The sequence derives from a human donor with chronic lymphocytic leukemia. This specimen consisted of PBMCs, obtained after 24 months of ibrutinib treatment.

The CDR3 is CASIQPPGQGCNQPQHF. As DNA, the CDR3 is TGCGCCAGCATCCAACCCCCGGGACAGGGATGCAATCAGCCCCAGCATTTT. The chain carries TRBV5-1 and TRBJ1-5; 9 bases are a match to TRBD1. CDR1 and CDR2 from the germline V gene are SGHRS and YFSETQ. There are 17 residues in the CDR3. J lost 2 bases, V lost 6 bases, and 12 bases had no gene match.